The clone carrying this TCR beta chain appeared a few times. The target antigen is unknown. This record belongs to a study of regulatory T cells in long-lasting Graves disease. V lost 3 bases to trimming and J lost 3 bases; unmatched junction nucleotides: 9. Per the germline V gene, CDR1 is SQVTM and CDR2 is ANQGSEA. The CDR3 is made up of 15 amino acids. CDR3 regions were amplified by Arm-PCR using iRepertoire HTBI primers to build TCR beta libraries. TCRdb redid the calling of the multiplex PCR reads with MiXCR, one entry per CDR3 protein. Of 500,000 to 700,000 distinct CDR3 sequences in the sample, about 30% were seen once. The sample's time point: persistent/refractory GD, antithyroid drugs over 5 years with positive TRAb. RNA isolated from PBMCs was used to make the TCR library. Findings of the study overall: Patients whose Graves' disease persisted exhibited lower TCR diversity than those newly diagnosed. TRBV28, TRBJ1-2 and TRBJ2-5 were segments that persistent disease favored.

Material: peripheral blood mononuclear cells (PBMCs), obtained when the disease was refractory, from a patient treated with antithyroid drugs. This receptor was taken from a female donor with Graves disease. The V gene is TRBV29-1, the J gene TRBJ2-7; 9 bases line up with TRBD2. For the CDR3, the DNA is TGCAGCGTTGAGTGTGGGGGACTAGCCGTCTACGAGCAGTACTTC. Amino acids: CSVECGGLAVYEQYF.